This T cell receptor (beta chain) stems from a study of T-cell reconstitution after alpha-beta-depleted transplantation in children. The sample holds many counts of this clonotype. With V trimmed by 1 base and J by 5 bases, 8 bases remained unmatched. Germline V lookup: CDR1 SEHNR, CDR2 FQNEAQ (reference sequence). CDR3 length equals 15 residues. Unique molecular identifiers were used in preparing the TCRbeta library. Via MiXCR, TCRdb re-called the PCR reads, giving one row per CDR3 protein. The sample has about 200,000 distinct CDR3 sequences, 14% to 15% seen once. The rearrangement uses TRBV7-9 and TRBJ2-7; 7 bases fit TRBD1. The clonotype was recovered from a human donor who donated a stem cell graft to a child with acute lymphoblastic leukemia. This specimen consisted of PBMCs from the stem cell graft donor, obtained from the stem cell graft. CDR3 nucleotide sequence: TGTGCCAGCAGCTTAGGGCGACAGGGTCTTCACGAGCAGTACTTC. Translation gives CASSLGRQGLHEQYF.